This entry features one T cell receptor (beta chain) sequence. This entry is derived from a study of shared clonotypes between healthy human individuals. Clones were sequenced by immunoSEQ multiplex PCR, and TCRdb holds only the in-frame ones, with some missing. The table records approximately 2.1 million clones, approximately 93% of them present only once. CDR1 and CDR2 from the germline V gene are SSHAT and FNYEAQ (reference sequence). This CDR3 comprises 15 residues. Trimming cost V 4 bases and J 0 bases, with 9 bases left between them. This sequence joins TRBV7-7 and TRBJ2-2; no clear D. Sequencing was carried out using naive CD4+ T cells from PBMCs. Subset given: CD45RA+ positively selected. The sequence came from a man younger than 35 in good health. Some clones in this sample may be carry-over from other donors' samples. CDR3 nucleotide sequence: TGTGCCAGCAGCTCCCTTTCCCCGAACACCGGGGAGCTGTTTTTT. Translated, it gives CASSSLSPNTGELFF. Looking up the rest from reference TRBV7-7 and TRBJ2-2 gives the full variable domain: GAGVSQSPRYKVTKRGQDVTLRCDPISSHATLYWYQQALGQGPEFLTYFNYEAQPDKSGLPSDRFSAERPEGSISTLTIQRTEQRDSAMYRCASSSLSPNTGELFFGEGSRLTVL.